The next 9 T cell receptor beta chains were all read from a single sample in a study of cytomegalovirus exposure and HLA in healthy donors. The PCR had 60 Vbeta and 13 Jbeta primers. Sequenced by immunoSEQ multiplex PCR; TCRdb stores in-frame clones only, minus some. This sample has approximately 170,000 clones, with around three quarters found just once. The sequenced material came from PBMCs. The receptor source for this set is a woman between 35 and 50 years old in good health and CMV-seronegative.

The chain employs TRBV5-6 and TRBJ2-1, with D perhaps matching TRBD1 (6 bases). Germline-derived CDR1 and CDR2 are SGHDT and YYEEEE. V was trimmed by 2 bases and J by 8 bases, leaving 20 bases between them. There are 16 residues in the CDR3. The CDR3 coding sequence is TGTGCCAGCAGCTTTTTAAATACAGGGTTCGGGTATGAGCAGTTCTTC. Amino acid sequence: CASSFLNTGFGYEQFF.

The CDR3 spells CASSPGQAINYGYTF. CDR3 sequence (DNA): TGTGCCAGCAGCCCCGGACAGGCAATAAACTATGGCTACACCTTC. The rearrangement uses TRBV5-6 and TRBJ1-2; TRBD1 aligns across 7 bases. The length of the CDR3 is 15 residues. Trimming cost V 4 bases and J 2 bases; bases outside gene matches: 8. Per the germline V gene, CDR1 is SGHDT and CDR2 is YYEEEE. Drawing the rest from reference TRBV5-6 and TRBJ1-2, the complete variable domain is DAGVTQSPTHLIKTRGQQVTLRCSPKSGHDTVSWYQQALGQGPQFIFQYYEEEERQRGNFPDRFSGHQFPNYSSELNVNALLLGDSALYLCASSPGQAINYGYTFGSGTRLTVV.

The rearrangement uses TRBV5-6 and TRBJ2-7, with 9 bases lining up with TRBD1. Losses at the gene ends were 4 bases for V and 3 bases for J; bases not matched to a gene: 5. Per germline, CDR1 SGHDT and CDR2 YYEEEE. This CDR3 comprises 14 residues. The CDR3 DNA reads TGTGCCAGCAGCCCCGGGACAGGGATCTACGAGCAGTACTTC. This encodes CASSPGTGIYEQYF.

Only one count was recorded for this clone. This sequence joins TRBV6-5 and TRBJ1-3; TRBD1 might be the D (6 bases). Trimming stripped 2 bases from V and 4 bases from J, with 12 bases between. CDR3 size: 15 residues. Per the germline V gene, CDR1 is MNHEY and CDR2 is SVGAGI. The CDR3 sequence: CASSYRGALGNTIYF. For the CDR3, the DNA is TGTGCCAGCAGTTACCGGGGGGCACTCGGAAACACCATATATTTT.

This chain links TRBV25-1 with TRBJ1-1; the D gene is possibly TRBD1 (6 bases). Germline V gives CDR1 MGHDK, CDR2 SYGVNS. The CDR3 is 16 amino acids. The V end was cut by 4 bases, the J end by 0 bases, with 15 bases between. The DNA of the CDR3 is TGTGCCAGCAGTGGGAGAGGGGGGGGAGTGAACACTGAAGCTTTCTTT. Amino acids: CASSGRGGGVNTEAFF.

This chain connects TRBV11-3 to TRBJ2-5; D ambiguous. This CDR3 spans 12 amino acids. V dropped 5 bases and J dropped 5 bases, with 9 bases sitting between them. Germline CDR1 reads SGHNT; CDR2 reads YENEEA. CDR3 coding DNA: TGTGCCAGCAGCCCTACCCACGAGACCCAGTACTTC. Residues: CASSPTHETQYF.

The chain couples TRBV5-1 to TRBJ1-2, with TRBD1 identical over 8 bases. Germline V gene data show CDR1 as SGHRS and CDR2 as YFSETQ. The CDR3 contains 16 residues. The V and J ends lost 4 bases and 5 bases, in that order; junction bases with no gene match: 13. CDR3 nucleotides: TGCGCCAGCAGCCATACCTCAGGACAGGGAGTGTATGGCTACACCTTC. Its protein is CASSHTSGQGVYGYTF.

This clone was recorded once. The chain links TRBV27 to TRBJ2-3; 9 nucleotides align to TRBD2. V was clipped by 3 bases and J by 6 bases; unmatched bases: 16. The CDR3 consists of 18 residues. Germline V gene data show CDR1 as MNHEY and CDR2 as SMNVEV (reference sequence). The CDR3 protein is CASSLNVKPLAGSDTQYF. The CDR3 region has the DNA TGTGCCAGCAGTTTGAACGTCAAACCACTAGCGGGTTCGGATACGCAGTATTTT.

This sequence joins TRBV6-1 and TRBJ2-3, with 12 bases that match TRBD1. Germline-derived CDR1 and CDR2 are MNHNS and SASEGT. Trimming removed 3 bases from V and 6 bases from J; junction bases left unmatched: 4. This CDR3 region has 15 residues. CDR3 nucleotides: TGTGCCAGCAGTGACCCGGGACAGGGGGCCGATACGCAGTATTTT. Translation gives CASSDPGQGADTQYF.